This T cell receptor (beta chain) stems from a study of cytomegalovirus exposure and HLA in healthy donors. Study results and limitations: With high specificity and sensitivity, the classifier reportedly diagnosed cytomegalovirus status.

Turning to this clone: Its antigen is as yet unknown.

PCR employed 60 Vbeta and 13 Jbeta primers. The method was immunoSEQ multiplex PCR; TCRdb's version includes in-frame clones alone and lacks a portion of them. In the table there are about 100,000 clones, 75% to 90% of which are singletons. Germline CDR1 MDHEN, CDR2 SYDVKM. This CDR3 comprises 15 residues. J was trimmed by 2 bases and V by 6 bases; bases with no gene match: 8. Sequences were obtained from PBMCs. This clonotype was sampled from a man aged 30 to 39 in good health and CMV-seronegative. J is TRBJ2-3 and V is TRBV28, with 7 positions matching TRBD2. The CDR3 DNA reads TGTGCCAGCAGCGAAAGCGGGGCATCCACAGATACGCAGTATTTT. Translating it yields CASSESGASTDTQYF.